Listed here is a single T cell receptor beta chain. These data come from a study of blood T cell repertoires in COVID-19. The wider study: The study drew acute and convalescent COVID-19 samples from the United States, Italy and Spain. T cells, B-cell-depleted T cells, or PBMCs provided the cDNA or gDNA that served as material.

As originally analysed: Researchers report that nucleated cell counts were estimated from reference gene primer amplification. The table came from immunoSEQ multiplex PCR; TCRdb's copy has only in-frame clones and leaves some out. The DNA gave D and trimming, while V, J and clone size come from that table. The sample has nearly 80,000 clones, 80% seen once. The CDR3 runs 15 residues. The V gene's germline CDR1 is MRHNA and CDR2 SNTAGT. Trimming took 6 bases from V and 0 from J; bases not matched to a gene: 6. The chain joins TRBV6-4 to TRBJ2-3; 7 bases agree with TRBD2. Sequencing was performed on peripheral blood. This TCR was sampled from a man aged 55 to 70 with active or convalescent COVID-19. CDR3 nucleotides: TGTGCCAGCAGCATTATGGGGGGGAGCACAGATACGCAGTATTTT. Amino acids: CASSIMGGSTDTQYF.